This T cell receptor (beta chain) was found in a study of T-cell reconstitution after alpha-beta-depleted transplantation in children (dated by TCRdb to between 2015 and 2016). Background for the entire study: Using TCR repertoire profiling, the study quantitatively followed how T-cell immune reconstitution unfolded in children after TCRalphabeta/CD19-depleted allogeneic hematopoietic cell transplantation.

Study-wide findings and limitations: The apparently early recovery of alphabetaT-cell counts about two months after transplant reportedly depended on only several hundred rapidly expanded clones that came from non-depleted graft cells. Over the following months the frequencies of hyperexpanded clones went down, and after one year T-cell counts and TCRbeta diversity were mostly credited to newly produced T cells. In some patients, the high TCRbeta diversity seen at day 60 was put down to recipient T cells and intrathymic progenitors that had survived conditioning.

The library was built by means of PCR. The sample was run on an Illumina HiSeq 2500. TCR libraries were prepared with molecular barcoding, using unique molecular identifiers to normalize TCRbeta repertoire quantification. TCRdb trimmed public reads at Q25 via fastp, called clones via MiXCR and kept in-frame beta chains. Each CDR3 protein appears once, grouped with its most common genes and DNA. The sample table holds 130,000 or so distinct CDR3 sequences, of which about 9.5% were seen once. The ten largest account for 24% of the sample. The CDR1 and CDR2 encoded by the germline V gene (reference sequence) are DFQATT and SNEGSKA. Including cysteine and phenylalanine, the CDR3 has 15 amino acids. Only the CDR3 portion is preserved as DNA: 45 bases, with reading frame beginning at the first base. The junction shows trimming of 1 base on V and 4 bases on J, and the gene matches do not reach 6 bases of it.

The treatment or condition label corresponds to: allogeneic hematopoietic cell transplantation with graft depleted of TCRalphabeta T cells and CD19 B cells. The children who served as transplant recipients had been given grafts of TCRalphabeta/CD19-depleted allogeneic hematopoietic cells. With regard to this clonotype: Its antigen remains undetermined. The input lacks base qualities; no much larger clone sits a single base away.

The chain couples TRBV20-1 to TRBJ2-7; a stretch of 11 junction bases matches TRBD2. The TCR was taken from a girl under three years old who had a stem cell transplant for combined immunodeficiency, so the T cells may come from the graft donor. Sequences were derived from PBMCs, mostly from graft donor cells, sampled 180 days after TCRalphabeta/CD19-depleted stem cell transplant. The CDR3 protein sequence reads: CSARGPGLAEYEQYF. The sequenced DNA is TGCAGTGCTAGAGGTCCGGGACTAGCGGAGTACGAGCAGTACTTC.